Sequencing of this T cell receptor (beta chain) was carried out in a study of blood T cells in healthy people across ages. Overall study results and limits: Researchers judged that diversity estimates from one million T cells fell short of true values. Percentage of naive T cells showed a strong correlation with TCR beta diversity.

A few counts support this clonotype. The antigen remains unidentified. V was cut by 3 bases and J by 7 bases, with 2 bases left in between. Germline CDR1 and CDR2: SGHTA and FQGNSA. The CDR3 is 10 residues long. A J-beta primer mix and a sample-barcoded 5' primer were used in a second PCR of roughly 6 to 11 cycles. TCRdb passed the 5' RACE reads through MiXCR, listing each CDR3 protein once. This table holds about 830,000 distinct CDR3 sequences, 55% to 65% found once. Source material: blood. J is TRBJ2-3 and V is TRBV7-2; the D is unclear. This TCR came from a young man in good health. CDR3 in DNA: TGTGCCAGCAGCTTGAATACGCAGTATTTT. Protein: CASSLNTQYF.